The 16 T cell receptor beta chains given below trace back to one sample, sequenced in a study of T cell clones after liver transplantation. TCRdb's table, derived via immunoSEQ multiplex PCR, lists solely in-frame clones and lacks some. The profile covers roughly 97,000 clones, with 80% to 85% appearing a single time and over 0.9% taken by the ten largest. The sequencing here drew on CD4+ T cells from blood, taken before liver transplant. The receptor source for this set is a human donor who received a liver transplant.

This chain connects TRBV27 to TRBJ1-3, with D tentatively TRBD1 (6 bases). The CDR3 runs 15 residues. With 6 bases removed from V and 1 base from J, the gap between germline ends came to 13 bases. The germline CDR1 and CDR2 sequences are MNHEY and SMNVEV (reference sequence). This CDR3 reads CASSPRGGSGNTIYF. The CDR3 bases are TGTGCCAGCAGCCCCAGGGGAGGTTCTGGAAACACCATATATTTT.

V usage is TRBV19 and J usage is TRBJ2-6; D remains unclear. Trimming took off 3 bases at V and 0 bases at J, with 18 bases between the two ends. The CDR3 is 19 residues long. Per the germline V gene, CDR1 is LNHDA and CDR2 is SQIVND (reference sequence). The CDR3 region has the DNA TGTGCCAGTAGTATCCGGCACCACTCTCCGAGCTCTGGGGCCAACGTCCTGACTTTC. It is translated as CASSIRHHSPSSGANVLTF.

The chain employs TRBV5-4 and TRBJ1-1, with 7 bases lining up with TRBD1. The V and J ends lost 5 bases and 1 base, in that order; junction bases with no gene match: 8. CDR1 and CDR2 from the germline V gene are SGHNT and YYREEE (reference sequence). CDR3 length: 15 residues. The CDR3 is CASRPAGTENTEAFF. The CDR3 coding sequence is TGTGCCAGCAGACCCGCCGGGACAGAGAACACTGAAGCTTTCTTT.

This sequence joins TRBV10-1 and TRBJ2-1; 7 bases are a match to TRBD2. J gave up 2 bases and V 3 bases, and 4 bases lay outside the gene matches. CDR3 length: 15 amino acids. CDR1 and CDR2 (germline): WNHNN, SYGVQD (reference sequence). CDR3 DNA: TGCGCCAGCAGTGATAGGCGGGAGCCCTACAATGAGCAGTTCTTC. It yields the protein CASSDRREPYNEQFF.

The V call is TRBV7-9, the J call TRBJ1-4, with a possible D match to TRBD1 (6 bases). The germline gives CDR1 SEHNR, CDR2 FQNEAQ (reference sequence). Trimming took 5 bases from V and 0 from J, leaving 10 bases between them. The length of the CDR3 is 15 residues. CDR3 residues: CASSQGFATNEKLFF. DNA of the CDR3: TGTGCCAGCAGCCAGGGGTTTGCAACTAATGAAAAACTGTTTTTT.

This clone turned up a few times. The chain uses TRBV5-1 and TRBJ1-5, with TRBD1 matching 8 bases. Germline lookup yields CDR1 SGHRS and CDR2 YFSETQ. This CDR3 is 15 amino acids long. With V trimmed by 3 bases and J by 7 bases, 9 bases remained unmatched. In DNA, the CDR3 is TGCGCCAGCAGCTCGACAGGGGAGAAATTACAGCCCCAGCATTTT. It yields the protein CASSSTGEKLQPQHF. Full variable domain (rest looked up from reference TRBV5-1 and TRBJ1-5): KAGVTQTPRYLIKTRGQQVTLSCSPISGHRSVSWYQQTPGQGLQFLFEYFSETQRNKGNFPGRFSGRQFSNSRSEMNVSTLELGDSALYLCASSSTGEKLQPQHFGDGTRLSIL.

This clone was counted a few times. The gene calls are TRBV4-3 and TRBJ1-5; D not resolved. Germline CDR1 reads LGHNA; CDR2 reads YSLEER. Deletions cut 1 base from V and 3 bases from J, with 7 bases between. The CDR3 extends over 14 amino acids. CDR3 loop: CASSQGLLNQPQHF. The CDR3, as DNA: TGCGCCAGCAGCCAAGGGTTGCTCAATCAGCCCCAGCATTTT.

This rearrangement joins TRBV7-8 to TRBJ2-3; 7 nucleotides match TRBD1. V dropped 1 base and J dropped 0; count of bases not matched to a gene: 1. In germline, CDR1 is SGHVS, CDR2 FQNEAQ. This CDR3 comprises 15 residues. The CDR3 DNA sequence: TGTGCCAGCAGCTTAGACAGGGGAAGCACAGATACGCAGTATTTT. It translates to CASSLDRGSTDTQYF. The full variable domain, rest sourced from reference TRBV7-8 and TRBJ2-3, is GAGVSQSPRYKVAKRGQDVALRCDPISGHVSLFWYQQALGQGPEFLTYFQNEAQLDKSGLPSDRFFAERPEGSVSTLKIQRTQQEDSAVYLCASSLDRGSTDTQYFGPGTRLTVL.

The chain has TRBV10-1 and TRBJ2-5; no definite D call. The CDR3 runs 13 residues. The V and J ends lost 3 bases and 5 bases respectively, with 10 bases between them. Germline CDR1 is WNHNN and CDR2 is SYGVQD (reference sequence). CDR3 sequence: CASSDPLAETQYF. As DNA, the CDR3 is TGCGCCAGCAGTGACCCATTGGCGGAGACCCAGTACTTC.

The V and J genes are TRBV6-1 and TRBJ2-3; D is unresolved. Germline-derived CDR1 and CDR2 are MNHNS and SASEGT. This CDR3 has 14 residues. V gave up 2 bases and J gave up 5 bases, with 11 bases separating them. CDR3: CASSETTRGDTQYF. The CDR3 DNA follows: TGTGCCAGCAGTGAAACTACCCGAGGAGATACGCAGTATTTT.

For the CDR3, the DNA is TGTGCCAGCAGCTTGGCAGGGACGGGACAGCATTTT. This encodes CASSLAGTGQHF. The V gene is TRBV5-6, the J gene TRBJ1-5, with D possibly matching TRBD1 (5 bases). This CDR3 has 12 amino acids. The germline V and J ends were trimmed by 0 bases and 13 bases, with 11 bases remaining between them. Looked up from germline, CDR1 is SGHDT and CDR2 is YYEEEE.

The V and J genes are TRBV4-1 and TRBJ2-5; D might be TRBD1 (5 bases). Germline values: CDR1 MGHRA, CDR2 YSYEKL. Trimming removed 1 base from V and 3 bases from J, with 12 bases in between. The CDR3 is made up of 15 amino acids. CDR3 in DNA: TGCGCCAGCAGCCAAGGATCAGGGTTAAAAGAGACCCAGTACTTC. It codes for CASSQGSGLKETQYF.

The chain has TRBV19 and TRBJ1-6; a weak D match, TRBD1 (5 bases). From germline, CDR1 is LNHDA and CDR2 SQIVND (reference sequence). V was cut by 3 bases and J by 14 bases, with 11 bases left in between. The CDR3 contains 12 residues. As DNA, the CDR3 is TGTGCCAGTAGTATTGTCGCGGGGGCCCTCCACTTT. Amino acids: CASSIVAGALHF.

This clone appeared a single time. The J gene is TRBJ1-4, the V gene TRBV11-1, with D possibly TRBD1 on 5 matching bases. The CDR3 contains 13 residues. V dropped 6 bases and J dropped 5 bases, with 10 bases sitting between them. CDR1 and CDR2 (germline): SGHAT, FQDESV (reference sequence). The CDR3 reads CASSPQVNEKLFF. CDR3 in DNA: TGTGCCAGCAGTCCACAGGTGAATGAAAAACTGTTTTTT. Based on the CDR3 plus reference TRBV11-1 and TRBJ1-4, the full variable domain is EAEVAQSPRYKITEKSQAVAFWCDPISGHATLYWYRQILGQGPELLVQFQDESVVDDSQLPKDRFSAERLKGVDSTLKIQPAELGDSAMYLCASSPQVNEKLFFGSGTQLSVL.

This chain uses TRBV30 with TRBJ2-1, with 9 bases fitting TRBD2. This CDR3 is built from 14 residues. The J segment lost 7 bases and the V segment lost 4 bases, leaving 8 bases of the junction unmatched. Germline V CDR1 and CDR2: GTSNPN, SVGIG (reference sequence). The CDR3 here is CAWKSAGGRNEQFF. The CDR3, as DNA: TGTGCCTGGAAGTCCGCGGGAGGGCGGAATGAGCAGTTCTTC.

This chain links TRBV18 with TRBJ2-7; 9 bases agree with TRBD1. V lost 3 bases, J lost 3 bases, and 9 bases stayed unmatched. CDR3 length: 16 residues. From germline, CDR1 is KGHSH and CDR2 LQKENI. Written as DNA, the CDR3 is TGTGCCAGCTCACCCTACGTCCGGGACAGGGACTACGAGCAGTACTTC. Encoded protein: CASSPYVRDRDYEQYF.